This TCR beta chain was observed in a study of post-analysis software for immune sequencing data (dated by TCRdb to the mid-2010s). In terms of the full investigation: Relapsing-remitting, secondary progressive and progressive-relapsing multiple sclerosis were recorded as disease courses, and subtype annotation was lacking for some patients. The multiple sclerosis patient repertoires were compared with 10 or so previously published healthy control repertoires from donors aged about 6 to 26 years. A subset of samples was prepared in parallel using single-end sample barcoding, then pooled and co-amplified after Illumina adapter ligation.

The investigation overall reported the following: The multiple sclerosis patient group was slightly younger than the control group. Normalized Chao1 diversity was significantly lower in multiple sclerosis patients than controls, suggesting substantial peripheral T-cell clonal expansion. Direct clustering with F measure showed strong co-clustering of samples prepared in the same batch, prompting a batch-effect correction. Four or five TRBV segments, including TRBV5-6, TRBV5-1 and TRBV20-1, were significantly more frequent in patients than controls.

On this clonotype itself: Its specific antigen is unknown. Base qualities are not recorded, but no much larger clone differs from it by a single base.

To demonstrate the VDJtools post-analysis software, TCR beta repertoires were profiled from the peripheral blood of 13 young patients with multiple sclerosis. The multiple sclerosis patients were children and adolescents ranging in age from roughly 6 to 16 years. Library method: PCR. The data were produced on an Illumina HiSeq 2500. To reduce PCR and sequencing biases, unique molecular identifiers were incorporated into the TCR beta cDNA libraries. Every 1 to 10 million input T cells yielded roughly 500,000 cDNA molecules, meaning each molecule approximated one T cell. The patient libraries were prepared and sequenced with the same protocol used for the earlier healthy control dataset. Within a given batch, samples were prepared together, multiplexed and sequenced on the same HiSeq lane. Concerning the study's data processing: Raw barcoded reads were processed with MIGEC, and single-read molecular identifier groups were discarded before consensus assembly and CDR3 extraction. Clonotype tables were post-analysed with VDJtools, normalizing diversity by down-sampling all datasets to the smallest sample size. In repertoire overlap clustering, CDR3 amino acid sequences, but not nucleotide sequences, were matched to correct batch-related cross-sample contamination. TCRdb's own reprocessing of the public reads used fastp at Q25 and MiXCR and kept productive beta chains. Identical CDR3 proteins give one entry, which carries the most common genes and DNA. Clone size and V and J calls follow TCRdb, not the original study. For this sample there are about 430,000 distinct CDR3 sequences; approximately 39% appear just once. The leading ten clones occupy less than 8% of the sample.

Including cysteine and phenylalanine, the CDR3 has 16 amino acids. The CDR3 DNA has 48 bases and is translated from base 1. Trimming removed 0 bases from V and 8 bases from J, leaving 17 bases between the germline ends. The CDR1 and CDR2 encoded by the germline V gene are ENHRY and SYGVKD. The sequence joins TRBV10-3 to TRBJ1-5, with the D gene too uncertain to name. The receptor was derived from a girl between 2 and 10 years old with multiple sclerosis. The sequenced material came from blood. The CDR3: CAISESVPESMKPQHF. The base sequence is TGTGCCATCAGTGAGTCGGTTCCGGAATCGATGAAGCCCCAGCATTTT.